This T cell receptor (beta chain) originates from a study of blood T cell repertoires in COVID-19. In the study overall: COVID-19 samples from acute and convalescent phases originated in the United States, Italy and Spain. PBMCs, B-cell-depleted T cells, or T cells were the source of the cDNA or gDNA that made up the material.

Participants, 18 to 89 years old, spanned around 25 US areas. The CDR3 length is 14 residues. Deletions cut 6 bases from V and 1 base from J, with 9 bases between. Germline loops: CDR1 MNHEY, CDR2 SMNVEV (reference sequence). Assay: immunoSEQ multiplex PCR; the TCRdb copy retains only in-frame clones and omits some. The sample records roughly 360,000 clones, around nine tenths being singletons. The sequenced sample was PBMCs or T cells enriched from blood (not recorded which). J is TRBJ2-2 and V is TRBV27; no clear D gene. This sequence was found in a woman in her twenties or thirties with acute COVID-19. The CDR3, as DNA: TGTGCCAGCAGAGGTAGCCTGAACACCGGGGAGCTGTTTTTT. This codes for CASRGSLNTGELFF.